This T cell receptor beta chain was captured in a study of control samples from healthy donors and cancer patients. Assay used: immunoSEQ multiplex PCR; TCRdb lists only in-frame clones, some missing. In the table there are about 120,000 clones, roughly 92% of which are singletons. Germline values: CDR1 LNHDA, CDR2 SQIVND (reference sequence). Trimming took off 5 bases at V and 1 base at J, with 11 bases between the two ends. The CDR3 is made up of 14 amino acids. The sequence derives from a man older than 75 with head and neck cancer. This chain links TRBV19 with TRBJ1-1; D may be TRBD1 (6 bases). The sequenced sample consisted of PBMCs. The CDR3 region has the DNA TGTGCCAGTAGTGTAGGACAGTGGAACACTGAAGCTTTCTTT. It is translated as CASSVGQWNTEAFF.